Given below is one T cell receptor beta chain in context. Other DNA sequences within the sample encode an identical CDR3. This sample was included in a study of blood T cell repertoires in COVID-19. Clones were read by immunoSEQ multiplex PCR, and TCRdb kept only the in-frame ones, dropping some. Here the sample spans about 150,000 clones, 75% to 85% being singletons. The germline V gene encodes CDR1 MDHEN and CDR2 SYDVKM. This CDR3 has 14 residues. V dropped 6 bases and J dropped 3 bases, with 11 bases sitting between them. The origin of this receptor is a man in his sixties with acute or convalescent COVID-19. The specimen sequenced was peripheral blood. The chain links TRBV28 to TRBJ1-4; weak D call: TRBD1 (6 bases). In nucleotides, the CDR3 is TGTGCCAGCAGACAGGGAGGGGCTAATGAAAAACTGTTTTTT. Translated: CASRQGGANEKLFF.